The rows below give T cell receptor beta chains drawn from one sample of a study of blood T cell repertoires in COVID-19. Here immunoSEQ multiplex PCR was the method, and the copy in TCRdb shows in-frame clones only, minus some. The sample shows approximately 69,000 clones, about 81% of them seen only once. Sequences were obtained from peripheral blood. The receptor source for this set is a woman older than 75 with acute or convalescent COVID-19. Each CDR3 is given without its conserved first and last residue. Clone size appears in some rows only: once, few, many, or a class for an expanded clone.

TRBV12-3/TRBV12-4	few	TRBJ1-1	ASSPGQIEAF
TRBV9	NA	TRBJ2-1	ASSVAPSGSSNNEQF
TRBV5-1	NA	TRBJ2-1	ASSLDGTGSYNEQF
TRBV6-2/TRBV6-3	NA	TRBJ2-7	ASSSPLAGGPYEQY
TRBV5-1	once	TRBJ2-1	ASSGGLAGGPRYNEQF
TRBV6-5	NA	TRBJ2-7	ASSLTSGTSYEQY
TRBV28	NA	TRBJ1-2	ASSPLGQPANYGYT
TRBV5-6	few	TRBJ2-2	ASSGRDRFNTGELF
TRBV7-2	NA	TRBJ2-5	ASSLGVQSQETQY
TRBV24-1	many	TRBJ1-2	ATSHRDRGLTNYGYT
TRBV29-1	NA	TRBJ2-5	SVGGGSKTQY
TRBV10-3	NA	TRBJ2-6	AISDLGGAGANVLT